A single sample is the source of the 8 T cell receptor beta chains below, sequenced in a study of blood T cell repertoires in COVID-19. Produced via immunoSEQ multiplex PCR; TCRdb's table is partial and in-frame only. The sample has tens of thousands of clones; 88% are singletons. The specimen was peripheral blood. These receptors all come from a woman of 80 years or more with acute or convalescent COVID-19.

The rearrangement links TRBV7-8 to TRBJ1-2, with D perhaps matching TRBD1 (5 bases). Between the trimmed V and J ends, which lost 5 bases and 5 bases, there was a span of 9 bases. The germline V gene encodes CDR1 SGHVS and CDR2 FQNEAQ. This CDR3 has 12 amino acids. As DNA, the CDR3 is TGTGCCAGCAGCCCTGGGGGGTATGGCTACACCTTC. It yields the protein CASSPGGYGYTF. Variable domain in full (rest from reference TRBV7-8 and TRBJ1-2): GAGVSQSPRYKVAKRGQDVALRCDPISGHVSLFWYQQALGQGPEFLTYFQNEAQLDKSGLPSDRFFAERPEGSVSTLKIQRTQQEDSAVYLCASSPGGYGYTFGSGTRLTVV.

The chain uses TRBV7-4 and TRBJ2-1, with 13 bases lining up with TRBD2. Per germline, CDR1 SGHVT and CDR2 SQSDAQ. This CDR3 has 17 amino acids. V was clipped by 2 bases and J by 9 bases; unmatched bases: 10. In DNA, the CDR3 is TGTGCCAGCAGCTTAACACCGACTAGCGGGAGGTTAATTGAGCAGTTCTTC. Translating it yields CASSLTPTSGRLIEQFF.

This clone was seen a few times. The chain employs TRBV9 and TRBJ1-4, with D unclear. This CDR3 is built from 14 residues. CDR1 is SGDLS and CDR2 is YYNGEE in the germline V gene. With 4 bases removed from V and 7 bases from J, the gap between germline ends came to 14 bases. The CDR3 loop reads CASSPSGSAEKLFF. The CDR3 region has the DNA TGTGCCAGCAGCCCCTCGGGATCGGCTGAAAAACTGTTTTTT.

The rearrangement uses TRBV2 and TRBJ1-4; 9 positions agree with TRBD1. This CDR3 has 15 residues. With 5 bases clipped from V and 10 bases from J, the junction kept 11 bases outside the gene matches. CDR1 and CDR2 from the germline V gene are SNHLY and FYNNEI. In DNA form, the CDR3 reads TGTGCCAGCAGTCGGAATAACAGGGGGCAGGGAAAACTGTTTTTT. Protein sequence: CASSRNNRGQGKLFF.

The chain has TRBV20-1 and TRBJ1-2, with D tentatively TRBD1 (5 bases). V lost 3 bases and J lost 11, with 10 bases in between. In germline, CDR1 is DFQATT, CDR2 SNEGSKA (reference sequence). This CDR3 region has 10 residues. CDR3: CSASPPGYTF. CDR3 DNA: TGCAGTGCTAGTCCGCCAGGGTACACCTTC.

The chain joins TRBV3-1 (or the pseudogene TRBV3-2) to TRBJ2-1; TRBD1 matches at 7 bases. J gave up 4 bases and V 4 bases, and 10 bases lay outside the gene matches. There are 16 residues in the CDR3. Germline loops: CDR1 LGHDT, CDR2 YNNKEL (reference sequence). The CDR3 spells CASSLRTGKTYNEQFF. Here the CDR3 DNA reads TGTGCCAGCAGCCTTCGGACAGGAAAAACTTACAATGAGCAGTTCTTC.

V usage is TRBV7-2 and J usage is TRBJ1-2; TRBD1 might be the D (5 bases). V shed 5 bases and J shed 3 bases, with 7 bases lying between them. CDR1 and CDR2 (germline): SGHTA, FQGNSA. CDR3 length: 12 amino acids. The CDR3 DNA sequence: TGTGCCAGCAGCAGGGACTACTATGGCTACACCTTC. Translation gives CASSRDYYGYTF.

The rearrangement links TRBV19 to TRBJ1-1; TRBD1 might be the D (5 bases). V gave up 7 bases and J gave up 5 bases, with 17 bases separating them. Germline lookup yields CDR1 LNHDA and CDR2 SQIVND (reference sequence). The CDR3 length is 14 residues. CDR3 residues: CASKILGVGTEAFF. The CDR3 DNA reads TGTGCCAGTAAGATCCTAGGGGTCGGTACTGAAGCTTTCTTT.